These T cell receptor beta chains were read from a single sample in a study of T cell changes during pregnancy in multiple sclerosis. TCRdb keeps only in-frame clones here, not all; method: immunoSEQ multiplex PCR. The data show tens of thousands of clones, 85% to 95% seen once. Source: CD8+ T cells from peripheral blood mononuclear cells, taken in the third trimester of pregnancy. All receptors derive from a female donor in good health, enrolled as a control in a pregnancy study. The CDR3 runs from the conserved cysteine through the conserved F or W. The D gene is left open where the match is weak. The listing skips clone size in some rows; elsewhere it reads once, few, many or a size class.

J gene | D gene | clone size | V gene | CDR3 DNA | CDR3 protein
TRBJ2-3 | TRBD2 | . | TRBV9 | TGTGCCAGCAGCGTAGCTGCGGGGGGGCTGACAGATACGCAGTATTTT | CASSVAAGGLTDTQYF
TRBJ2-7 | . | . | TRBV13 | TGTGCCAGCAGGGCGAACAGGGAAAGGTACGAGCAGTACTTC | CASRANRERYEQYF
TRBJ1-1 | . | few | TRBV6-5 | TGTGCCAGCAGTTACACCCCGACAGTTATGAACACTGAAGCTTTCTTT | CASSYTPTVMNTEAFF
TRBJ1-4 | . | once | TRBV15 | TGTGCCACCAGCAGAGCGGGGGTAAATGAAAAACTGTTTTTT | CATSRAGVNEKLFF
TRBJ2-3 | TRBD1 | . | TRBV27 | TGTGCCAGCAGGCCAGGACAGGGGAGCACAGATACGCAGTATTTT | CASRPGQGSTDTQYF
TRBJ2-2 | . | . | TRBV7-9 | TGTGCCAGCAGCTCCCTCGCCGCGGGCGGGGAGCTGTTTTTT | CASSSLAAGGELFF
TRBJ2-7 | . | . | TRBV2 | TGTGCCAGCACAGGGGCAGGGATTCCCTACGAGCAGTACTTC | CASTGAGIPYEQYF
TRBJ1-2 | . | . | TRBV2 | TGTGCCAGCACCCCAGATTACTATGGCTACACCTTC | CASTPDYYGYTF
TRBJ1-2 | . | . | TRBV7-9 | TGTGCCAGCAGTCCCGAGTCGAACTATGGCTACACCTTC | CASSPESNYGYTF
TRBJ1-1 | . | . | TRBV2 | TGTGCCAGCAGTGAAGTGGACGCCGGGCGGGAGACTGAAGCTTTCTTT | CASSEVDAGRETEAFF
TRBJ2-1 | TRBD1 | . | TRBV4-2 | TGTGCCAGCAGCCAAGAGAGGGACAGCCCTGGGGATGAGCAGTTCTTC | CASSQERDSPGDEQFF
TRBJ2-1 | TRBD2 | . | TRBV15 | TGTGCCACCCAAAGCGGACTAAGCGGGGGCAATGAGCAGTTCTTC | CATQSGLSGGNEQFF
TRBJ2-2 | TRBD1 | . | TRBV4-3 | TGCGCCAGCAGCCGCCTGACAGGGACCGGGGAGCTGTTTTTT | CASSRLTGTGELFF
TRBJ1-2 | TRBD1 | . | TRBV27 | TGTGCCAGCAGTCCCGTGACAGGGGATGGCTACACCTTC | CASSPVTGDGYTF
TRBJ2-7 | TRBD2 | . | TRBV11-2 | TGTGCCAGCAGCATCCTCAGCGGGGGATATTACGAGCAGTACTTC | CASSILSGGYYEQYF
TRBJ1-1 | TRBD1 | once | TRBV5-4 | TGTGCCAGCAGCTTCGGACAGGCGAACACTGAAGCTTTCTTT | CASSFGQANTEAFF
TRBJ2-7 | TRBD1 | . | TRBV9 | TGTGCCAGCAGCGTAGCAGGGACAGGGGGCTACGAGCAGTACTTC | CASSVAGTGGYEQYF
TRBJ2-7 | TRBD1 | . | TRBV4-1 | TGCGCCAGCAGCCAGTTAGGACAGGGGGCAGATGAGCAGTACTTC | CASSQLGQGADEQYF
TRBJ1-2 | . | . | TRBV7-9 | TGTGCCAGCAGCTTTGGGGCAGGGGCCTCGTATGGCTACACCTTC | CASSFGAGASYGYTF
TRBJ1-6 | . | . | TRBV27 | TGTGCCAGCAGCGGGACAAGCAATTCACCCCTCCACTTT | CASSGTSNSPLHF
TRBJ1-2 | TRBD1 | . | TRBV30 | TGTGCCTGGAGTTTAGGGGGCGGCTATGGCTACACCTTC | CAWSLGGGYGYTF
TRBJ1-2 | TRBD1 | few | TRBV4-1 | TGCGCCAGCAGCCAGCAGCAGAAGGGGGCCTATGGCTACACCTTC | CASSQQQKGAYGYTF
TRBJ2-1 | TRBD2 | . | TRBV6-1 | TGTGCCAGCAGCTTAGCGGGGGGGCGAGAGCAGTTCTTC | CASSLAGGREQFF
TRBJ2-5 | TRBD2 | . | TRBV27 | TGTGCCAGCAGTTTGATAGCGGGGATTGAGGAGACCCAGTACTTC | CASSLIAGIEETQYF
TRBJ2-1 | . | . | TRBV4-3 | TGCGCCAGCAGCCAAGATCCAGGTACCGTTTGGGAGCAGTTCTTC | CASSQDPGTVWEQFF
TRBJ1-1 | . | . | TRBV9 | TGTGCCAGCAGCGTTAACACAGCCAACACTGAAGCTTTCTTT | CASSVNTANTEAFF
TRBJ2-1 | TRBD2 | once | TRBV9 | TGTGCCAGCAGCGCCCTCACGGGGGGGCTCTCCAATGAGCAGTTCTTC | CASSALTGGLSNEQFF
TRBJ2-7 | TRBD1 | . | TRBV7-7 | TGTGCCAGCAGCTTAGGGGGACAGGGGAGCTCCTACGAGCAGTACTTC | CASSLGGQGSSYEQYF
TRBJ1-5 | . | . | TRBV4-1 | TGCGCCAGCGGCCAAAGGACGTCGGAGGGGCCCCAGCATTTT | CASGQRTSEGPQHF
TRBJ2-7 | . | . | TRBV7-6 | TGTGCCAGCAGCTTAGATGGCAACTCCTACGAGCAGTACTTC | CASSLDGNSYEQYF
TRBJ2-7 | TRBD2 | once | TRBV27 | TGTGCCAGCAGTTTATACTTGGGAGGGACCCTAATTGGGCAGTACTTC | CASSLYLGGTLIGQYF
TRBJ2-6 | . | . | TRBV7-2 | TGTGCCAGCAGCCCCCGACCGAACAGGCTTAGCTCTGGGGCCAACGTCCTGACTTTC | CASSPRPNRLSSGANVLTF
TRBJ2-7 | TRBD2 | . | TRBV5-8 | TGTGCCAGCAGCGAAGGACTAGCCTACGAGCAGTACTTC | CASSEGLAYEQYF
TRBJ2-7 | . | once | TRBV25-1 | TGTGCCAGCAGTGAATACCCAGAGCAGTACTTC | CASSEYPEQYF
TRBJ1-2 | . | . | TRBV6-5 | TGTGCCAGCAGTTACTCCGGTTCGTGGGAGAACTATGGCTACACCTTC | CASSYSGSWENYGYTF
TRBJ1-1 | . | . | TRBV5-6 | TGTGCCAGCAGCCGCACTAACACTGAAGCTTTCTTT | CASSRTNTEAFF
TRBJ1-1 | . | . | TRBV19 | TGTGCCAGTAGTATAGCGGTGGACACTGAAGCTTTCTTT | CASSIAVDTEAFF
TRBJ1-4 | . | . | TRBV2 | TGTGCCAGCAGTGAAGCAACAGGGTATGGTACTGAAAAACTGTTTTTT | CASSEATGYGTEKLFF
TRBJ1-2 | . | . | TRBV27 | TGTGCCAGCCGGACCGGGACTCGGAATGGCTACACCTTC | CASRTGTRNGYTF
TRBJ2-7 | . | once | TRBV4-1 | TGCGCCAGCAGCCATCGAGGGAGCTCCTACGAGCAGTACTTC | CASSHRGSSYEQYF
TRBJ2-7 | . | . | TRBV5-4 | TGTGCCAGCAGCTTGTACCTTGGACAATCCGAGCAGTACTTC | CASSLYLGQSEQYF
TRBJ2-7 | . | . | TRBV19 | TGTGCCAGCCGGAGCTCCTACGAGCAGTACTTC | CASRSSYEQYF
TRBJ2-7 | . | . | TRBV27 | TGTGCCAGCCGCGGGCCAGGCTACGAGCAGTACTTC | CASRGPGYEQYF
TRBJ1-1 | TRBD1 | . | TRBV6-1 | TGTGCCAGCAGTGTCGACAGGGGGAACACTGAAGCTTTCTTT | CASSVDRGNTEAFF
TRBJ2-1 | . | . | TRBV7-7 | TGTGCCAGCAGCTTGAAGGGGTTGAATGAGCAGTTCTTC | CASSLKGLNEQFF
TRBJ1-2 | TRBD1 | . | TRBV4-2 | TGTGCCAGCAGCCAAGTGACAGACAGGGCTAACTATGGCTACACCTTC | CASSQVTDRANYGYTF
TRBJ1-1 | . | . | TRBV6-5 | TGTGCCAGCAGTTACCAGGACATGAACACTGAAGCTTTCTTT | CASSYQDMNTEAFF
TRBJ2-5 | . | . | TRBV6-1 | TGTGCCAGCAGAGAGACAGTAATCGCTTTAGAGACCCAGTACTTC | CASRETVIALETQYF
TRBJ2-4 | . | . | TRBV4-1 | TGCGCCAGCAGCTCTATGGACTCCCGTAGGGACAAAAACATTCAGTACTTC | CASSSMDSRRDKNIQYF
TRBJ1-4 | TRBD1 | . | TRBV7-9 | TGTGCCAGCAGCTTAGCGGGACAGGGGGCTGCTAATGAAAAACTGTTTTTT | CASSLAGQGAANEKLFF
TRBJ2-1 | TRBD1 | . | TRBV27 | TGTGCCAGCAGTACTGAGACAGGGGCGTACAATGAGCAGTTCTTC | CASSTETGAYNEQFF
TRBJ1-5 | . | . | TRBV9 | TGTGCCAGCAGCGTTAACGGGGATAGCAATCAGCCCCAGCATTTT | CASSVNGDSNQPQHF
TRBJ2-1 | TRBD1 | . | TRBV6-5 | TGTGCCAGCCGTCCCCCGGACAGGGGTGCCGATGAGCAGTTCTTC | CASRPPDRGADEQFF
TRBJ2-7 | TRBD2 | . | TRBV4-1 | TGCGCCAGCAGCCAAGATAGAGCGGGGGGGAACTACGAGCAGTACTTC | CASSQDRAGGNYEQYF
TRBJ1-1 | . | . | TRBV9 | TGTGCCAGCAGCGTAGGTGGGGGCGACGTCACTGAAGCTTTCTTT | CASSVGGGDVTEAFF
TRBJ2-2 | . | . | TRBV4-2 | TGTGCCAGCAGCCAAACCGGGGAGAACACCGGGGAGCTGTTTTTT | CASSQTGENTGELFF